Shown below are 16 T cell receptor beta chains from a single sample sequenced in a study of identical twins. MiXCR, run by TCRdb on the 5' RACE reads, gives a single entry per CDR3 protein. The table lists 350,000 to 600,000 distinct CDR3 sequences, approximately 15% of them singletons, with around 0.52% in the top ten. The sample was also linked to a second study, of yellow fever vaccine responses in identical twins.

Sample: CD4+ T cells sorted from blood. The receptors come from a woman under 30 in good health.

This sequence joins TRBV29-1 and TRBJ2-5; D is unclear. Germline V lookup: CDR1 SQVTM, CDR2 ANQGSEA. CDR3 size: 14 residues. Trimming pared 0 bases from V and 4 bases from J, leaving 12 bases between. CDR3 residues: CSVEDRISGETQYF. The DNA of the CDR3 is TGCAGCGTTGAAGACAGGATATCGGGAGAGACCCAGTACTTC.

This clonotype was counted a few times. CDR3 in amino acids: CASSRTLGTGNYEQYF. The CDR3 bases are TGTGCCAGCAGCCGCACTCTTGGGACAGGGAACTACGAGCAGTACTTC. V and J are TRBV14 and TRBJ2-7; 9 bases align to TRBD1. In germline, CDR1 is SGHDN, CDR2 FVKESK. V gave up 4 bases and J gave up 3 bases; unmatched junction bases: 10. The CDR3 runs 16 residues.

The V gene is TRBV5-1, the J gene TRBJ2-1; weak D call: TRBD2 (5 bases). Trimming cost V 0 bases and J 1 base, with 14 bases left between them. The V gene's germline CDR1 is SGHRS and CDR2 YFSETQ. The CDR3 runs 17 residues. The CDR3 DNA reads TGCGCCAGCAGCTTGGGGTCCGGGGTAGGGTCCTACAATGAGCAGTTCTTC. Protein: CASSLGSGVGSYNEQFF.

This rearrangement joins TRBV18 to TRBJ1-1; 8 positions agree with TRBD1. The CDR3 consists of 14 residues. The V segment lost 4 bases and the J segment 5 bases; nucleotides outside the gene matches: 6. Germline V gene lookup returns CDR1 KGHSH and CDR2 LQKENI. The CDR3 nucleotides are TGTGCCAGCTCACGTACAGGGGGAGTAACTGAAGCTTTCTTT. Its translation: CASSRTGGVTEAFF.

The gene calls are TRBV6-1 and TRBJ2-6; 7 positions agree with TRBD1. J lost 7 bases, V lost 5 bases, and 8 bases had no gene match. The CDR3 totals 15 residues. Germline V gene data show CDR1 as MNHNS and CDR2 as SASEGT. CDR3 bases: TGTGCCAGCAGTCCACAGGGGCTTGGAGCCAACGTCCTGACTTTC. This gives the protein CASSPQGLGANVLTF.

This clonotype has a handful of counts. The rearrangement uses TRBV4-1 and TRBJ2-7; D gene unclear. Germline-derived CDR1 and CDR2 are MGHRA and YSYEKL. The V end was cut by 1 base, the J end by 6 bases, with 7 bases between. This CDR3 is 12 amino acids long. The CDR3 sequence is CASSQGVGEQYF. CDR3 sequence (DNA): TGCGCCAGCAGCCAAGGGGTTGGCGAGCAGTACTTC.

There are a few counts of this clonotype. The rearrangement links TRBV30 to TRBJ1-1, with D possibly being TRBD1 (5 bases). The germline CDR1 and CDR2 sequences are GTSNPN and SVGIG (reference sequence). This CDR3 is built from 13 residues. Between the trimmed V and J ends, which lost 4 bases and 4 bases, there was a span of 13 bases. The CDR3 coding sequence is TGTGCCTGGAAGTTATACGGGGGCACTGAAGCTTTCTTT. Protein product: CAWKLYGGTEAFF.

The sample holds many counts of this clonotype. The chain links TRBV7-9 to TRBJ2-1; weak D call: TRBD2 (5 bases). Germline-derived CDR1 and CDR2 are SEHNR and FQNEAQ (reference sequence). V shed 3 bases and J shed 9 bases, with 12 bases lying between them. This CDR3 comprises 13 residues. This chain's CDR3 is CASSFATRSEQFF. DNA of the CDR3: TGTGCCAGCAGCTTTGCCACTAGATCTGAGCAGTTCTTC.

This clonotype was detected only a few times. V and J are TRBV5-1 and TRBJ2-7, with TRBD2 identical over 12 bases. Germline V gene data show CDR1 as SGHRS and CDR2 as YFSETQ. The CDR3 has 21 amino acids. With V trimmed by 4 bases and J by 0 bases, 20 bases remained unmatched. In nucleotides, the CDR3 is TGCGCCAGCAGCCGAGTCGCTTTGACTAGCGGGAGCAACCGGAGCTCCTACGAGCAGTACTTC. Translation gives CASSRVALTSGSNRSSYEQYF.

This clonotype was counted only a few times. V is TRBV3-1 and J is TRBJ2-1, with D possibly being TRBD2 (6 bases). CDR3 length: 15 amino acids. The ends were cut back, 2 bases at V and 4 bases at J, with 12 bases in the middle. Germline values: CDR1 LGHDT, CDR2 YNNKEL (reference sequence). The CDR3 DNA reads TGTGCCAGCAGCCAATACGGGGCGGGATACAATGAGCAGTTCTTC. Encoded protein: CASSQYGAGYNEQFF.

This sequence joins TRBV7-3 and TRBJ2-7; a weak D match, TRBD1 (5 bases). The V end was cut by 5 bases, the J end by 3 bases, with 17 bases between. Germline CDR1 SGHTA, CDR2 FQGTGA. The CDR3 has 15 residues. CDR3 bases: TGTGCCAGCAGCCAAGACAGCGCCCTTGGCTACGAGCAGTACTTC. This codes for CASSQDSALGYEQYF.

This chain connects TRBV2 to TRBJ1-2, with TRBD1 identical over 8 bases. With 7 bases clipped from V and 8 bases from J, the junction kept 12 bases outside the gene matches. The germline gives CDR1 SNHLY, CDR2 FYNNEI. The CDR3 contains 14 residues. CDR3 DNA: TGTGCCAGCATGGCCGGGACAGGCCCTTTAGGCTACACCTTC. It is translated as CASMAGTGPLGYTF. Looking up the rest from reference TRBV2 and TRBJ1-2 gives the full variable domain: EPEVTQTPSHQVTQMGQEVILRCVPISNHLYFYWYRQILGQKVEFLVSFYNNEISEKSEIFDDQFSVERPDGSNFTLKIRSTKLEDSAMYFCASMAGTGPLGYTFGSGTRLTVV.

This chain links TRBV12-3 or TRBV12-4 with TRBJ2-7, with 9 positions matching TRBD1. The CDR3 length is 14 residues. Unmatched junction bases numbered 6, after V lost 6 bases and J lost 3 bases. As DNA, the CDR3 is TGTGCCAGCAGCTACTTGGACAGGGGCTACGAGCAGTACTTC. Its translation: CASSYLDRGYEQYF.

This clonotype came up a few times. The chain recombines TRBV7-8 with TRBJ2-7; perhaps TRBD1 as D (6 bases). Trimming took off 1 base at V and 2 bases at J, with 12 bases between the two ends. CDR3 length equals 15 residues. Germline V CDR1 and CDR2: SGHVS, FQNEAQ. The CDR3 protein is CASSLVRDIPYEQYF. CDR3 coding DNA: TGTGCCAGCAGCTTAGTTCGGGACATCCCCTACGAGCAGTACTTC.

This sequence joins TRBV15 and TRBJ2-1; D gene uncertain. The CDR3 is 14 residues long. Trimming removed 0 bases at V and 6 bases at J, with 9 bases between. CDR1 and CDR2 from the germline V gene are LNHNV and YYDKDF (reference sequence). CDR3 amino acids: CATSRDRTFNEQFF. The CDR3 region has the DNA TGTGCCACCAGCAGAGATCGTACATTCAATGAGCAGTTCTTC.

This chain links TRBV20-1 with TRBJ2-5; D may be TRBD2 (5 bases). The CDR3 totals 13 residues. V shed 7 bases and J shed 2 bases, with 14 bases lying between them. Germline V gene data show CDR1 as DFQATT and CDR2 as SNEGSKA (reference sequence). CDR3 loop: CSVFSVYQETQYF. The CDR3 region has the DNA TGCAGTGTGTTTAGCGTTTATCAAGAGACCCAGTACTTC.